A selection of T cell receptor beta chains follows, all from one sample in a study of shared clonotypes between healthy human individuals. Profiling relied on immunoSEQ multiplex PCR, and the TCRdb table lists in-frame clones only, not all of them. Here the sample spans about 1.4 million clones, more than 95% being singletons. The sequenced sample consisted of naive CD4+ T cells sorted from blood. All receptors come from a man younger than 45 in good health. CDR3s include the opening cysteine and the closing phenylalanine or tryptophan. The D gene is left open where the match is weak. Size is omitted from some rows. Given values are once, few, many or a class for expanded clones.

size,J,V,D,DNA,CDR3
NA,TRBJ2-7,TRBV9,TRBD2,TGTGCCAGCAGCGTTGGTCTAGCGGGATACGAGCAGTACTTC,CASSVGLAGYEQYF
once,TRBJ2-7,TRBV9,NA,TGTGCCAGCAGCGTAGGGGCCCTTCCCTACGAGCAGTACTTC,CASSVGALPYEQYF
NA,TRBJ2-7,TRBV13,NA,TGTGCCAGCAGCTCGGACAGTTCCTCCTACGAGCAGTACTTC,CASSSDSSSYEQYF
few,TRBJ1-2,TRBV28,TRBD1,TGTGCCAGCAGCCCGCCAGGGGGGTCGGACGGCTACACCTTC,CASSPPGGSDGYTF
once,TRBJ2-1,TRBV7-2,TRBD2,TGTGCCAGCAGCTGGGGACTAGCAAGGGACAATGAGCAGTTCTTC,CASSWGLARDNEQFF
once,TRBJ2-7,TRBV7-8,NA,TGTGCCAGCAGCTTACTGGGTTCAGCCTACGAGCAGTACTTC,CASSLLGSAYEQYF
NA,TRBJ1-5,TRBV15,TRBD1,TGTGCCACCAGAGAGGGGGCAGGGGTAAATCAGCCCCAGCATTTT,CATREGAGVNQPQHF
NA,TRBJ2-7,TRBV2,TRBD1,TGTGCCAGCAGTGACAGGGGGCGCGGGTTGAACGAGCAGTACTTC,CASSDRGRGLNEQYF
NA,TRBJ2-7,TRBV5-4,TRBD1,TGTGCCAGCAGCTTGCGGACAGGGCAAAGGAGCGAGCAGTACTTC,CASSLRTGQRSEQYF
NA,TRBJ1-4,TRBV28,NA,TGTGCCAGCAGTCCGTCAGAGTCGGGATCAATTGAAAAACTGTTTTTT,CASSPSESGSIEKLFF
NA,TRBJ2-1,TRBV28,TRBD1,TGTGCCAGCAAGAGGACAGGGACGAGGAATGAGCAGTTCTTC,CASKRTGTRNEQFF
NA,TRBJ2-1,TRBV30,TRBD2,TGTGCCTGGAACCTACTAGCGGGAGGGCCATATGAGCAGTTCTTC,CAWNLLAGGPYEQFF
NA,TRBJ1-1,TRBV28,TRBD1,TGTGCCAGCAGCGACAGGGGGATCAACACTGAAGCTTTCTTT,CASSDRGINTEAFF
NA,TRBJ2-2,TRBV5-4,TRBD2,TGTGCCAGCAGCTTGGGACTAGCGGAATTCGGGGAGCTGTTTTTT,CASSLGLAEFGELFF
NA,TRBJ2-7,TRBV14,NA,TGTGCCAGCAGCCAAGAGTGGCCCTACGAGCAGTACTTC,CASSQEWPYEQYF
NA,TRBJ2-4,TRBV11-2,NA,TGTGCCAGCAGCTTACTATTCGTCGGGTCCGGCAAAAACATTCAGTACTTC,CASSLLFVGSGKNIQYF
NA,TRBJ2-3,TRBV21-1,NA,TGTGCCAGCAGCTCAAAGTTCGACGGACAGGGGTATTTT,CASSSKFDGQGYF
NA,TRBJ2-7,TRBV13,TRBD2,TGTGCCAGCAGCTTGGCACGGGGGACTAGCGGGTTCCCCTACGAGCAGTACTTC,CASSLARGTSGFPYEQYF
NA,TRBJ2-2,TRBV30,TRBD2,TGTGCCTGGAGTGTACAAGCGGGGCCGACCGGGGAGCTGTTTTTT,CAWSVQAGPTGELFF
NA,TRBJ2-1,TRBV19,TRBD2,TGTGCCAGTAGGAGGGTACTAGCGGGAGGGCCTGAGCAGTTCTTC,CASRRVLAGGPEQFF
NA,TRBJ1-1,TRBV7-9,NA,TGTGCCAGCAGCTTAACGGCCTCAGGAAGGAGCATGAACACTGAAGCTTTCTTT,CASSLTASGRSMNTEAFF
NA,TRBJ2-2,TRBV28,NA,TGTGCCAGCAGCCCCCAGGGACCGCACACCGGGGAGCTGTTTTTT,CASSPQGPHTGELFF
NA,TRBJ1-1,TRBV18,TRBD1,TGTGCCAGCTCACCACCGGGACAGGGAGGGGTGAACACTGAAGCTTTCTTT,CASSPPGQGGVNTEAFF
NA,TRBJ1-4,TRBV5-1,NA,TGCGCCAGCAGCTTGGAACCGGGAATTAATGAAAAACTGTTTTTT,CASSLEPGINEKLFF
NA,TRBJ1-5,TRBV7-9,NA,TGTGCCAGCAGCTTTGACGGACCGTTCAATCAGCCCCAGCATTTT,CASSFDGPFNQPQHF
NA,TRBJ2-1,TRBV10-3,TRBD2,TGTGCCATCAGTGACCCCACCGGGACTAGCGGTTACAATGAGCAGTTCTTC,CAISDPTGTSGYNEQFF
NA,TRBJ2-1,TRBV5-1,TRBD2,TGCGCCAGCAGCGAAGGGACTAGCGGGAGCTGGAATGAGCAGTTCTTC,CASSEGTSGSWNEQFF
NA,TRBJ1-3,TRBV6-1,NA,TGTGCCAGCAGTCACAGGGAAGCTGGAAACACCATATATTTT,CASSHREAGNTIYF
NA,TRBJ1-5,TRBV5-4,NA,TGTGCCAGCAGCCCCGACATACCGACGGTCAATCAGCCCCAGCATTTT,CASSPDIPTVNQPQHF
NA,TRBJ2-6,TRBV9,TRBD1,TGTGCCAGCAGTCCGAGGTGGCAGGGGGCTTCATCTGGGGCCAACGTCCTGACTTTC,CASSPRWQGASSGANVLTF
NA,TRBJ1-4,TRBV2,TRBD1,TGTGCCAGCAGCCGAACAGGGGCAACTAATGAAAAACTGTTTTTT,CASSRTGATNEKLFF
NA,TRBJ2-7,TRBV6-1,TRBD2,TGTGCCAGCAGTGAGACGACTAGCGGGACTCCCCACGAGCAGTACTTC,CASSETTSGTPHEQYF
NA,TRBJ2-7,TRBV5-4,TRBD1,TGTGCCAGCACCCGTTGGGGCCGACAGGGAGCCCTCTACGAGCAGTACTTC,CASTRWGRQGALYEQYF
NA,TRBJ2-1,TRBV7-2,TRBD2,TGTGCCAGCAGCTTAGGGACTAGCGGGAGGGCGTATGAGCAGTTCTTC,CASSLGTSGRAYEQFF
NA,TRBJ2-3,TRBV5-1,TRBD2,TGCGCCAGCAGCCGTAGCGGGCCAAGCACAGATACGCAGTATTTT,CASSRSGPSTDTQYF
NA,TRBJ2-5,TRBV30,TRBD2,TGTGCCTGGAGTAAGGGACTAGCGGGAGAGAGAGAGACCCAGTACTTC,CAWSKGLAGERETQYF
NA,TRBJ2-3,TRBV7-2,NA,TGTGCCAGCAGCTTAGCCGAGAGGACGCAGTATTTT,CASSLAERTQYF
NA,TRBJ1-5,TRBV28,NA,TGTGCCAGCAGCACCGTAGCCCTCGGGGGCAATCAGCCCCAGCATTTT,CASSTVALGGNQPQHF
NA,TRBJ2-1,TRBV7-9,NA,TGTGCCAGCAGCAGGACAGTGACCAATGAGCAGTTCTTC,CASSRTVTNEQFF
few,TRBJ2-7,TRBV2,TRBD2,TGTGCCAGCAGTGGCCTAGCGGGAGCCCACGAGCAGTACTTC,CASSGLAGAHEQYF
NA,TRBJ2-1,TRBV6-5,NA,TGTGCCAGCAGCCCTGGGAGCAATGAGCAGTTCTTC,CASSPGSNEQFF
NA,TRBJ2-5,TRBV7-8,TRBD2,TGTGCCAGCAGCTTTGGTAGCGGGGACCAAGAGACCCAGTACTTC,CASSFGSGDQETQYF
NA,TRBJ2-7,TRBV29-1,TRBD1,TGCAGCGTTGAAGGACAGGGGCCCGCCCACGAGCAGTACTTC,CSVEGQGPAHEQYF
NA,TRBJ2-1,TRBV6-4,NA,TGTGCCAGCAGTGACGGCAGAGGCAATGAGCAGTTCTTC,CASSDGRGNEQFF
NA,TRBJ1-4,TRBV18,NA,TGTGCCAGCTCACCAACCGGGACACAAAATGAAAAACTGTTTTTT,CASSPTGTQNEKLFF
NA,TRBJ2-2,TRBV10-1,NA,TGCGCCAGCAGTAGGGCCTTTAACACCGGGGAGCTGTTTTTT,CASSRAFNTGELFF
NA,TRBJ2-7,TRBV7-2,NA,TGTGCCAGCAGCTTAGCCCCCGGGGTGCGGGGACTCTACGAGCAGTACTTC,CASSLAPGVRGLYEQYF
NA,TRBJ2-1,TRBV5-5,TRBD2,TGTGCCAGCTTCAAGAGCGGGAGTAGTTACAATGAGCAGTTCTTC,CASFKSGSSYNEQFF
NA,TRBJ1-5,TRBV28,TRBD1,TGTGCCAGCAGTTACGGGACAGCGGATCAGCCCCAGCATTTT,CASSYGTADQPQHF
NA,TRBJ2-1,TRBV5-1,TRBD2,TGCGCCAGCAGCTCTAGCGGGATTTCCCACAATGAGCAGTTCTTC,CASSSSGISHNEQFF
NA,TRBJ2-5,TRBV5-6,NA,TGTGCCAGCAGCTTGTTTACACCGGAGACCCAGTACTTC,CASSLFTPETQYF